The rows below give T cell receptor beta chains drawn from one sample of a study of prognosis after radiotherapy for stage I lung cancer. TCRdb re-called the multiplex PCR reads through MiXCR, storing one row per CDR3 protein. Altogether around 26,000 distinct CDR3 sequences are present, roughly 50% being singletons, with the ten largest covering about 15%. The sequencing used PBMCs, collected before or after stereotactic body radiation therapy (not recorded which). These receptors all come from a donor aged 50 or older with non-small cell lung cancer. CDR3s include the opening cysteine and the closing phenylalanine or tryptophan. The order of the fields is CDR3 protein, V gene, J gene.

CDR3aa: CAWSPGTYEQYF
v_gene: TRBV30
j_gene: TRBJ2-7

CDR3aa: CASSQDGNYGYTF
v_gene: TRBV13
j_gene: TRBJ1-2

CDR3aa: CASSQGGTSGRLAQYF
v_gene: TRBV3-1
j_gene: TRBJ2-7

CDR3aa: CATSDPSVSGPDTQYF
v_gene: TRBV24-1
j_gene: TRBJ2-3

CDR3aa: CASSLETSYNEQFF
v_gene: TRBV5-1
j_gene: TRBJ2-1

CDR3aa: CASSQDISFYGYTF
v_gene: TRBV4-1
j_gene: TRBJ1-2

CDR3aa: CASSSGQGVSYEQYF
v_gene: TRBV7-8
j_gene: TRBJ2-7

CDR3aa: CASSLVGGDGYTF
v_gene: TRBV7-3
j_gene: TRBJ1-2

CDR3aa: CVSGINQPQHF
v_gene: TRBV12-5
j_gene: TRBJ1-5

CDR3aa: CASSLQGSSGNTIYF
v_gene: TRBV12-3/TRBV12-4
j_gene: TRBJ1-3

CDR3aa: CASRGVGQGADEQYF
v_gene: TRBV2
j_gene: TRBJ2-7

CDR3aa: CASSYGGTNEQFF
v_gene: TRBV6-4
j_gene: TRBJ2-1

CDR3aa: CASSEGVRREQYF
v_gene: TRBV6-1
j_gene: TRBJ2-7

CDR3aa: CASRPLLGLESNEKLFF
v_gene: TRBV28
j_gene: TRBJ1-4

CDR3aa: CIGFGDLDTQYF
v_gene: TRBV20-1
j_gene: TRBJ2-5

CDR3aa: CASSTLLELSGANVLTF
v_gene: TRBV11-2
j_gene: TRBJ2-6

CDR3aa: CASSSVPGQISGANVLTF
v_gene: TRBV27
j_gene: TRBJ2-6

CDR3aa: CASTHLTLGNSGYTF
v_gene: TRBV6-4
j_gene: TRBJ1-2

CDR3aa: CASSHQVRLAGGPDEQFF
v_gene: TRBV19
j_gene: TRBJ2-1

CDR3aa: CASSPPNGIDTQYF
v_gene: TRBV18
j_gene: TRBJ2-3

CDR3aa: CASSVRGDYNEQFF
v_gene: TRBV9
j_gene: TRBJ2-1

CDR3aa: CASSQRDRGNKQFF
v_gene: TRBV9
j_gene: TRBJ2-1

CDR3aa: CASSWDIRNTGELFF
v_gene: TRBV5-1
j_gene: TRBJ2-2

CDR3aa: CSARETGDIGQPQHF
v_gene: TRBV20-1
j_gene: TRBJ1-5

CDR3aa: CSARIQGTQYF
v_gene: TRBV20-1
j_gene: TRBJ2-5

CDR3aa: CASRGSGSYEQYF
v_gene: TRBV6-1
j_gene: TRBJ2-7

CDR3aa: CASSLNPLSGEQYF
v_gene: TRBV7-2
j_gene: TRBJ2-7

CDR3aa: CASSIEFGRQEQFF
v_gene: TRBV19
j_gene: TRBJ2-1

CDR3aa: CASIPTGDYGYTF
v_gene: TRBV5-5
j_gene: TRBJ1-2

CDR3aa: CASRHREGNQPQHF
v_gene: TRBV19
j_gene: TRBJ1-5

CDR3aa: CAASRGRLGGQFF
v_gene: TRBV15
j_gene: TRBJ2-1

CDR3aa: CASSEFNGELFF
v_gene: TRBV25-1
j_gene: TRBJ2-2

CDR3aa: CASSGPGQGNSPLHF
v_gene: TRBV6-1
j_gene: TRBJ1-6

CDR3aa: CASSVALRTGIREQYF
v_gene: TRBV9
j_gene: TRBJ2-7

CDR3aa: CSAPGLAGGQYF
v_gene: TRBV20-1
j_gene: TRBJ2-3

CDR3aa: CASSIYAGSPIHF
v_gene: TRBV6-2/TRBV6-3
j_gene: TRBJ1-6

CDR3aa: CAWRSDRYEQYF
v_gene: TRBV30
j_gene: TRBJ2-7

CDR3aa: CASSPTITPGNTIYF
v_gene: TRBV19
j_gene: TRBJ1-3

CDR3aa: CASSPLTPGTGELFF
v_gene: TRBV12-3/TRBV12-4
j_gene: TRBJ2-2

CDR3aa: CATSNGQGESYNEQFF
v_gene: TRBV15
j_gene: TRBJ2-1

CDR3aa: CASSFRTDGNTIYF
v_gene: TRBV7-2
j_gene: TRBJ1-3

CDR3aa: CAINTGGGNTEAFF
v_gene: TRBV10-3
j_gene: TRBJ1-1

CDR3aa: CASSLSGAADTQYF
v_gene: TRBV7-3
j_gene: TRBJ2-3

CDR3aa: CASSLDGGQETQYF
v_gene: TRBV7-2
j_gene: TRBJ2-5

CDR3aa: CASSLGQGPSYEQYF
v_gene: TRBV11-1
j_gene: TRBJ2-7

CDR3aa: CAWRLGGAFGGYTF
v_gene: TRBV30
j_gene: TRBJ1-2

CDR3aa: CASSEALATYAKNIQYF
v_gene: TRBV6-1
j_gene: TRBJ2-4

CDR3aa: CASSRHEGALNGPNVLTF
v_gene: TRBV27
j_gene: TRBJ2-6

CDR3aa: CSAKAVHNYGYTF
v_gene: TRBV20-1
j_gene: TRBJ1-2

CDR3aa: CASRGQGRSIPEAFF
v_gene: TRBV6-1
j_gene: TRBJ1-1

CDR3aa: CASSPGELEAFF
v_gene: TRBV11-3
j_gene: TRBJ1-1

CDR3aa: CATRGGSIDTQYF
v_gene: TRBV15
j_gene: TRBJ2-3

CDR3aa: CASNTVRGEQYF
v_gene: TRBV6-1
j_gene: TRBJ2-7

CDR3aa: CASSASGRWETQYF
v_gene: TRBV28
j_gene: TRBJ2-5

CDR3aa: CAWRRTGNTGELFF
v_gene: TRBV30
j_gene: TRBJ2-2